Listed here are 30 T cell receptor beta chains from one sample, sequenced in a study of blood T cell repertoires in COVID-19. Assay: immunoSEQ multiplex PCR; the TCRdb copy retains only in-frame clones and omits some. The sample includes 250,000 or so clones, over 70% of them seen just once. The sequencing input was peripheral blood. The origin of the receptors is a woman older than 75 with acute or convalescent COVID-19.

This sequence joins TRBV7-9 and TRBJ1-1, with 8 nucleotides matching TRBD1. The CDR3 runs 14 residues. Germline CDR1 reads SEHNR; CDR2 reads FQNEAQ (reference sequence). The ends lost 5 bases at V and 3 bases at J; junction bases unmatched: 5. CDR3 DNA sequence: TGTGCCAGCAGCCAGGGACAGGCCCACACTGAAGCTTTCTTT. It codes for CASSQGQAHTEAFF.

This rearrangement joins TRBV6-1 to TRBJ1-5; D gene unclear. The CDR3 extends over 14 amino acids. Germline V CDR1 and CDR2: MNHNS, SASEGT. V lost 3 bases to trimming and J lost 9 bases, with 15 bases between them. The CDR3 is CASSEYGQSSPQHF. As DNA, the CDR3 is TGTGCCAGCAGTGAGTATGGGCAGTCTTCGCCCCAGCATTTT.

This rearrangement joins TRBV7-2 to TRBJ2-1; the D gene is possibly TRBD2 (5 bases). This CDR3 has 15 residues. V lost 4 bases, J lost 2 bases, and 12 bases lay in between. Germline loops: CDR1 SGHTA, CDR2 FQGNSA. The CDR3 spells CASSYRTGTYNEQFF. For the CDR3, the DNA is TGTGCCAGCAGCTACCGGACGGGGACCTACAATGAGCAGTTCTTC.

The J gene is TRBJ2-7, the V gene TRBV6-5; D ambiguous. Trimming shortened V by 0 bases and J by 0 bases, and 12 bases separated the two germline ends. The V gene's germline CDR1 is MNHEY and CDR2 SVGAGI. This CDR3 is 16 amino acids long. As DNA, the CDR3 is TGTGCCAGCAGTTACTCGAGGCAGTCCCCCTCCTACGAGCAGTACTTC. This codes for CASSYSRQSPSYEQYF.

V is TRBV7-9 and J is TRBJ1-2, with D perhaps TRBD1 (5 bases). The CDR3 totals 13 residues. In germline, CDR1 is SEHNR, CDR2 FQNEAQ (reference sequence). V was clipped by 5 bases and J by 3 bases, with 10 bases between them. The CDR3 loop is CASSIPGYYGYTF. The CDR3 DNA is TGTGCCAGCAGCATACCAGGGTACTATGGCTACACCTTC.

This chain connects TRBV7-2 to TRBJ1-5; D call uncertain. This CDR3 spans 14 amino acids. The germline CDR1 and CDR2 sequences are SGHTA and FQGNSA. The V gene lost 0 bases and the J gene lost 6 bases, with 9 bases spanning the gap. The CDR3 nucleotides read TGTGCCAGCAGCTTAGCTGCAGTAAGTCAGCCCCAGCATTTT. Its translation is CASSLAAVSQPQHF.

This chain links TRBV3-1 (or the pseudogene TRBV3-2) with TRBJ2-7; D perhaps matches TRBD1 (6 bases). CDR1 and CDR2 from the germline V gene are LGHDT and YNNKEL (reference sequence). This CDR3 contains 14 residues. The V gene lost 4 bases and the J gene lost 0 bases, with 10 bases spanning the gap. The CDR3 DNA reads TGTGCCAGCAGCCCCGGGACAAACTCCTACGAGCAGTACTTC. Encoded protein: CASSPGTNSYEQYF.

This clone was recorded only once. The rearrangement links TRBV5-1 to TRBJ2-7; 10 bases match TRBD1. The CDR3 has 14 amino acids. Germline trimming cut 4 bases from V and 1 base from J; bases unmatched to any gene: 2. Germline CDR1 and CDR2: SGHRS and YFSETQ. Written as DNA, the CDR3 is TGCGCCAGCAGCCGACAGGGGGCGTCCTACGAGCAGTACTTC. It encodes CASSRQGASYEQYF.

The J gene is TRBJ1-3, the V gene TRBV19; D is undetermined. The V end was cut by 3 bases, the J end by 0 bases, with 9 bases between. This CDR3 has 15 residues. From germline, CDR1 is LNHDA and CDR2 SQIVND (reference sequence). CDR3 protein: CASSIKEISGNTIYF. In DNA, the CDR3 is TGTGCCAGTAGTATTAAGGAGATCTCTGGAAACACCATATATTTT. The full variable domain, its missing parts supplied by reference TRBV19 and TRBJ1-3, is DGGITQSPKYLFRKEGQNVTLSCEQNLNHDAMYWYRQDPGQGLRLIYYSQIVNDFQKGDIAEGYSVSREKKESFPLTVTSAQKNPTAFYLCASSIKEISGNTIYFGEGSWLTVV.

The CDR3 loop is CASSPRDRSNQPQHF. The CDR3 DNA follows: TGTGCCAGCAGCCCTCGGGACAGGTCCAATCAGCCCCAGCATTTT. The rearrangement links TRBV7-8 to TRBJ1-5, with 8 bases matching TRBD1. The CDR3 is 15 residues long. From germline, CDR1 is SGHVS and CDR2 FQNEAQ. V lost 5 bases, J lost 3 bases, and 6 bases stayed unmatched.

The chain employs TRBV6-2 or TRBV6-3 and TRBJ2-3; 8 nucleotides line up with TRBD2. The V gene end was trimmed by 5 bases and the J gene end by 4 bases; junction bases not matched to a gene: 5. The CDR3 covers 14 residues. The V gene's germline CDR1 is MNHEY and CDR2 SVGEGT. The chain's CDR3 is CASSHGGGPDTQYF. CDR3 nucleotides: TGTGCCAGCAGTCACGGGGGGGGGCCAGATACGCAGTATTTT.

This clone has just one count. The chain combines TRBV2 with TRBJ2-3; D not certain. The CDR3 consists of 11 residues. Trimming pared 7 bases from V and 5 bases from J, leaving 7 bases between. Germline V gives CDR1 SNHLY, CDR2 FYNNEI. The CDR3 sequence: CASTVEDTQYF. The CDR3 DNA sequence: TGTGCCAGCACGGTCGAAGATACGCAGTATTTT. Together with reference TRBV2 and TRBJ2-3, the CDR3 gives the full variable domain: EPEVTQTPSHQVTQMGQEVILRCVPISNHLYFYWYRQILGQKVEFLVSFYNNEISEKSEIFDDQFSVERPDGSNFTLKIRSTKLEDSAMYFCASTVEDTQYFGPGTRLTVL.

This sequence joins TRBV5-6 and TRBJ1-1, with a possible D match to TRBD1 (5 bases). Trimming removed 7 bases at V and 7 bases at J, with 14 bases between. The CDR3 consists of 12 residues. Germline-derived CDR1 and CDR2 are SGHDT and YYEEEE. CDR3 in amino acids: CASGLQELEAFF. As DNA, the CDR3 is TGTGCCAGCGGATTACAGGAGCTTGAAGCTTTCTTT.

The chain couples TRBV15 to TRBJ2-5; D gene uncertain. The CDR3 sequence is 14 residues long. Germline values: CDR1 LNHNV, CDR2 YYDKDF (reference sequence). V was clipped by 0 bases and J by 4 bases, with 9 bases between them. In DNA, the CDR3 is TGTGCCACCAGCAGAGAAGGTCCGGGAGAGACCCAGTACTTC. Translation: CATSREGPGETQYF.

V usage is TRBV5-6 and J usage is TRBJ1-1, with D possibly being TRBD1 (6 bases). The CDR3 is made up of 14 amino acids. In germline, CDR1 is SGHDT, CDR2 YYEEEE. V lost 5 bases to trimming and J lost 0 bases, with 11 bases between them. CDR3 loop: CASRLGGLNTEAFF. In nucleotides, the CDR3 is TGTGCCAGCAGACTAGGGGGATTGAACACTGAAGCTTTCTTT.

This clone was counted many times. V usage is TRBV20-1 and J usage is TRBJ1-6, with D tentatively TRBD1 (6 bases). Germline CDR1 is DFQATT and CDR2 is SNEGSKA (reference sequence). CDR3 length: 16 amino acids. The ends were cut back, 3 bases at V and 6 bases at J, with 18 bases in the middle. In DNA form, the CDR3 reads TGCAGTGCTAGTCCCGGGGCGGGCAGGGGTAATTCACCCCTCCACTTT. Translated, it gives CSASPGAGRGNSPLHF.

The chain recombines TRBV7-9 with TRBJ2-1; 8 nucleotides align to TRBD2. V lost 3 bases and J lost 6; bases outside the gene matches: 16. The V gene's germline CDR1 is SEHNR and CDR2 FQNEAQ (reference sequence). The CDR3 totals 18 residues. The CDR3 reads CASSFMRKAGVSGNEQFF. CDR3 nucleotides: TGTGCCAGCAGCTTTATGCGGAAAGCGGGAGTCTCAGGCAATGAGCAGTTCTTC. Looking up the rest from reference TRBV7-9 and TRBJ2-1 gives the full variable domain: DTGVSQNPRHKITKRGQNVTFRCDPISEHNRLYWYRQTLGQGPEFLTYFQNEAQLEKSRLLSDRFSAERPKGSFSTLEIQRTEQGDSAMYLCASSFMRKAGVSGNEQFFGPGTRLTVL.

The chain joins TRBV29-1 to TRBJ2-5, with D unresolved. Germline CDR1 SQVTM, CDR2 ANQGSEA. Trimming cost V 6 bases and J 2 bases, with 13 bases left between them. The CDR3 is 13 amino acids. The CDR3 reads CSVGWWSQETQYF. The CDR3, as DNA: TGCAGCGTCGGTTGGTGGTCACAAGAGACCCAGTACTTC.

V usage is TRBV2 and J usage is TRBJ2-1; perhaps TRBD1 as D (10 bases). The V and J ends lost 6 bases and 8 bases respectively, with 32 bases between them. CDR3 length: 19 amino acids. CDR1 and CDR2 from the germline V gene are SNHLY and FYNNEI. The CDR3 DNA sequence: TGTGCCAGCAGCCGATGGGACAGGGGTGCTAGCGGGACGGCCGATGAGCAGTTCTTC. This sequence encodes CASSRWDRGASGTADEQFF.

A note on this clone: Different DNA sequences within this sample yield the same CDR3. The chain has TRBV19 and TRBJ2-7; TRBD1 is a possible D gene (6 bases). From germline, CDR1 is LNHDA and CDR2 SQIVND (reference sequence). The CDR3 is 14 residues long. Trimming took 6 bases from V and 0 from J, leaving 12 bases between them. CDR3 sequence reads: CASRGRGPSYEQYF. CDR3 DNA: TGTGCCAGTAGAGGCAGGGGACCCTCCTACGAGCAGTACTTC.

The chain combines TRBV7-9 with TRBJ2-6, with 9 nucleotides matching TRBD1. Unmatched junction bases numbered 4, after V lost 4 bases and J lost 3 bases. Germline-derived CDR1 and CDR2 are SEHNR and FQNEAQ (reference sequence). There are 16 residues in the CDR3. The CDR3 DNA reads TGTGCCAGCAGCTCTAACAGGGGGCTTGGGGCCAACGTCCTGACTTTC. It encodes CASSSNRGLGANVLTF.

This clone was detected only once. V is TRBV2 and J is TRBJ1-6; TRBD1 agrees at 9 bases. Germline V gene sequence: CDR1 SNHLY, CDR2 FYNNEI. J was trimmed by 3 bases and V by 8 bases; bases with no gene match: 5. The CDR3 loop spans 15 amino acids. Here the CDR3 DNA reads TGTGCCAGCTCAGGACAGGGGTTCTATAATTCACCCCTCCACTTT. Encoded protein: CASSGQGFYNSPLHF.

This clone came up once. The V gene is TRBV14, the J gene TRBJ1-2; 8 bases line up with TRBD1. Germline V CDR1 and CDR2: SGHDN, FVKESK. The CDR3 is 17 amino acids. The J segment lost 7 bases and the V segment lost 4 bases, leaving 17 bases of the junction unmatched. The CDR3 region has the DNA TGTGCCAGCAGCCCCTACCAAGGACAGGGAAGATTAGGTGGCTACACCTTC. This encodes CASSPYQGQGRLGGYTF.

The rearrangement links TRBV7-8 to TRBJ1-6; 7 nucleotides line up with TRBD1. J was trimmed by 7 bases and V by 4 bases; bases with no gene match: 7. The CDR3 covers 15 residues. CDR1 is SGHVS and CDR2 is FQNEAQ in the germline V gene. The CDR3, as DNA: TGTGCCAGCAGCTCTGACAGGGCCCGGAATTCACCCCTCCACTTT. It specifies CASSSDRARNSPLHF.

This clone was counted between two and nine times. The V and J genes are TRBV4-2 and TRBJ1-2; no definite D call. V lost 4 bases to trimming and J lost 0 bases, with 21 bases between them. Germline loops: CDR1 LGHNA, CDR2 YNFKEQ. CDR3 length equals 18 residues. Here the CDR3 reads CASSREASVGPANYGYTF. CDR3 coding DNA: TGTGCCAGCAGCCGAGAGGCTTCAGTTGGGCCAGCTAACTATGGCTACACCTTC.

CDR3 sequence reads: CASSILQGALGYTF. The CDR3 DNA follows: TGTGCCAGTAGTATCTTACAGGGGGCGCTTGGCTACACCTTC. The chain combines TRBV19 with TRBJ1-2; 9 nucleotides line up with TRBD1. The junction had 6 bases not matched to a gene; V was cut back by 3 bases and J by 7 bases. The germline V gene encodes CDR1 LNHDA and CDR2 SQIVND (reference sequence). This CDR3 has 14 amino acids.

Only one count was recorded for this clone. This chain links TRBV7-2 with TRBJ1-2; 8 bases match TRBD1. CDR1 and CDR2 from the germline V gene are SGHTA and FQGNSA. The CDR3 is 14 amino acids. V lost 6 bases, J lost 6 bases, and 9 bases stayed unmatched. The CDR3 sequence: CASRSTGGWDGYTF. The CDR3 DNA reads as TGTGCCAGCAGAAGCACAGGGGGTTGGGATGGCTACACCTTC.

Regarding this clone: Other nucleotide sequences from this sample produce the same CDR3. V gene TRBV18 combines with J gene TRBJ1-6; the match to TRBD1 covers 9 bases. Per the germline V gene, CDR1 is KGHSH and CDR2 is LQKENI. The CDR3 has 14 amino acids. V dropped 2 bases and J dropped 7; count of bases not matched to a gene: 0. CDR3 sequence: CASSPGTGNSPLHF. The CDR3 bases are TGTGCCAGCTCACCAGGGACAGGGAATTCACCCCTCCACTTT. The full variable domain, in which reference TRBV18 and TRBJ1-6 provide the parts outside the CDR3, is NAGVMQNPRHLVRRRGQEARLRCSPMKGHSHVYWYRQLPEEGLKFMVYLQKENIIDESGMPKERFSAEFPKEGPSILRIQQVVRGDSAAYFCASSPGTGNSPLHFGNGTRLTVT.

The chain joins TRBV5-4 to TRBJ1-1, with D perhaps TRBD1 (6 bases). V lost 0 bases and J lost 1, with 7 bases in between. Germline lookup yields CDR1 SGHNT and CDR2 YYREEE (reference sequence). The CDR3 extends over 14 amino acids. The CDR3 region has the DNA TGTGCCAGCAGCTTGGGACAGGCGAACACTGAAGCTTTCTTT. Its translation is CASSLGQANTEAFF.

This clone has a single count. This rearrangement joins TRBV3-1 (or the pseudogene TRBV3-2) to TRBJ1-6, with 10 nucleotides matching TRBD1. Germline values: CDR1 LGHDT, CDR2 YNNKEL (reference sequence). The length of the CDR3 is 15 residues. Trimming removed 4 bases from V and 6 bases from J; junction bases left unmatched: 3. CDR3 sequence: CASSRQGASNSPLHF. CDR3 sequence (DNA): TGTGCCAGCAGCCGACAGGGGGCGAGTAATTCACCCCTCCACTTT.